One and the same sample provided the 23 T cell receptor beta chains below, sequenced in a study of blood T cell repertoires in COVID-19. Libraries were prepared by immunoSEQ multiplex PCR; TCRdb keeps only in-frame clonotypes and omits some of them. The sample holds roughly 250,000 clones, roughly 84% seen once. Specimen: peripheral blood. All receptors come from a woman aged 40 to 50 who had recovered from COVID-19.

This chain joins TRBV5-1 and TRBJ1-1, with D possibly matching TRBD1 (5 bases). With 2 bases removed from V and 0 bases from J, the gap between germline ends came to 8 bases. The germline CDR1 and CDR2 sequences are SGHRS and YFSETQ. The CDR3 runs 14 residues. The CDR3 DNA is TGCGCCAGCAGCTTACAGGACATGAACACTGAAGCTTTCTTT. Protein: CASSLQDMNTEAFF.

V is TRBV11-2 and J is TRBJ2-7; 7 nucleotides align to TRBD2. Germline CDR1 SGHAT, CDR2 FQNNGV. V trimming: 1 base; J trimming: 5 bases; junction bases outside the gene matches: 17. CDR3 size: 18 residues. DNA for the CDR3: TGTGCCAGCAGCTTAGGTCTAGCGGACGGTGGGTCGTTCCACGAGCAGTACTTC. Its translation: CASSLGLADGGSFHEQYF.

The V gene is TRBV7-3, the J gene TRBJ2-7; TRBD2 is a possible D gene (6 bases). This CDR3 region has 14 residues. In germline, CDR1 is SGHTA, CDR2 FQGTGA. The V gene lost 2 bases and the J gene lost 5 bases, with 13 bases spanning the gap. CDR3 amino acids: CASSLGPGRNEQYF. The CDR3 DNA sequence: TGTGCCAGCAGCTTAGGGCCGGGGAGGAACGAGCAGTACTTC.

This chain joins TRBV11-3 and TRBJ1-1; tentatively, D is TRBD1 (5 bases). This CDR3 region has 15 residues. Trimming removed 6 bases at V and 11 bases at J, with 25 bases between. From germline, CDR1 is SGHNT and CDR2 YENEEA. CDR3 bases: TGTGCCAGCAGACTGCATTTGGACACGTCACTGGAGGCTTTCTTT. Translated: CASRLHLDTSLEAFF.

In its sample, this clone was seen once. The rearrangement links TRBV30 to TRBJ2-2; TRBD1 aligns across 12 bases. There are 15 residues in the CDR3. Germline trimming cut 8 bases from V and 4 bases from J; bases unmatched to any gene: 8. Germline V gene data show CDR1 as GTSNPN and CDR2 as SVGIG (reference sequence). This CDR3 is CAGTGGAGFTGELFF. The CDR3 DNA reads as TGTGCCGGGACAGGGGGCGCGGGTTTCACCGGGGAGCTGTTTTTT.

This clone appeared once. V is TRBV5-1 and J is TRBJ1-6; possibly TRBD1 for D (6 bases). The germline gives CDR1 SGHRS, CDR2 YFSETQ. The CDR3 has 16 amino acids. Trimming pared 4 bases from V and 1 base from J, leaving 12 bases between. The CDR3 sequence: CASSVLQGSYNSPLHF. The CDR3 DNA reads as TGCGCCAGCAGCGTCCTACAGGGTTCCTATAATTCACCCCTCCACTTT.

This clone was seen only once. The chain recombines TRBV24-1 with TRBJ2-6, with D perhaps matching TRBD2 (5 bases). CDR3 size: 14 residues. The V and J ends lost 6 bases and 2 bases respectively, with 7 bases between them. Germline loops: CDR1 KGHDR, CDR2 SFDVKD. In nucleotides, the CDR3 is TGTGCCACCAGTCGGGGTACTGGGGCCAACGTCCTGACTTTC. Residues: CATSRGTGANVLTF.

J is TRBJ2-1 and V is TRBV19, with 7 bases lining up with TRBD2. Germline CDR1 LNHDA, CDR2 SQIVND (reference sequence). J gave up 6 bases and V 6 bases, and 8 bases lay outside the gene matches. The CDR3 length is 14 residues. The CDR3 protein is CASSWGGRGNEQFF. CDR3 nucleotides: TGTGCCAGTAGCTGGGGAGGGCGAGGCAATGAGCAGTTCTTC.

The count of this clone is one. The chain couples TRBV28 to TRBJ2-7, with 7 nucleotides matching TRBD2. The CDR3 length is 12 residues. Germline-derived CDR1 and CDR2 are MDHEN and SYDVKM. Trimming at V came to 8 bases and at J to 6 bases, leaving 7 bases not matched to a gene. CDR3 sequence reads: CASCAGEGEQYF. The CDR3 DNA reads TGTGCCAGCTGTGCGGGGGAAGGCGAGCAGTACTTC.

The chain has TRBV19 and TRBJ2-2, with 8 bases fitting TRBD2. The CDR3 contains 15 residues. V was clipped by 4 bases and J by 5 bases; unmatched bases: 6. Germline V CDR1 and CDR2: LNHDA, SQIVND (reference sequence). The CDR3 spells CASSTPGLETGELFF. In nucleotides, the CDR3 is TGTGCCAGTAGTACTCCGGGACTAGAGACCGGGGAGCTGTTTTTT.

V is TRBV5-1 and J is TRBJ2-2; 10 bases line up with TRBD1. CDR1 and CDR2 (germline): SGHRS, YFSETQ. Trimming took 6 bases from V and 2 from J; bases not matched to a gene: 7. CDR3 length: 16 residues. CDR3 in DNA: TGCGCCAGCACCCCTGGGACAGGGGCTAACACCGGGGAGCTGTTTTTT. Translation gives CASTPGTGANTGELFF.

The chain couples TRBV7-9 to TRBJ2-6; D ambiguous. The V end was cut by 1 base, the J end by 4 bases, with 5 bases between. Germline CDR1 SEHNR, CDR2 FQNEAQ (reference sequence). The CDR3 is 14 amino acids. The DNA of the CDR3 is TGTGCCAGCAGCTTAGAATCGGGGGCCAACGTCCTGACTTTC. Its protein product is CASSLESGANVLTF.

This clone showed up just once. The V gene is TRBV6-2 or TRBV6-3, the J gene TRBJ2-2; D perhaps matches TRBD1 (7 bases). Per germline, CDR1 MNHEY and CDR2 SVGEGT. The CDR3 is 18 amino acids. V lost 0 bases and J lost 2, with 16 bases in between. Written as DNA, the CDR3 is TGTGCCAGCAGTTACTCTACCGGAGGGGGCCGTAACACCGGGGAGCTGTTTTTT. As protein: CASSYSTGGGRNTGELFF.

This chain uses TRBV29-1 with TRBJ1-5, with 7 nucleotides matching TRBD1. The CDR3 has 13 residues. The V and J ends lost 6 bases and 4 bases, in that order; junction bases with no gene match: 6. Germline V gene sequence: CDR1 SQVTM, CDR2 ANQGSEA. CDR3 DNA: TGCAGCGTGGGGGGACAGTCTAATCAGCCCCAGCATTTT. This codes for CSVGGQSNQPQHF.

The chain links TRBV7-9 to TRBJ1-4; no clear D gene. There are 16 residues in the CDR3. The germline gives CDR1 SEHNR, CDR2 FQNEAQ (reference sequence). V was clipped by 5 bases and J by 4 bases, with 17 bases between them. CDR3 coding DNA: TGTGCCAGCAGCAGCCTTCGGGTCTCTATTAATGAAAAACTGTTTTTT. Translation: CASSSLRVSINEKLFF.

As to this clone: Other DNA sequences of this sample code for an identical CDR3. This chain uses TRBV5-1 with TRBJ1-3, with D uncertain. In germline, CDR1 is SGHRS, CDR2 YFSETQ. The CDR3 has 14 residues. V gave up 2 bases and J gave up 0 bases, with 6 bases separating them. The CDR3, as DNA: TGCGCCAGCAGCTTATCCAACTCTGGAAACACCATATATTTT. This encodes CASSLSNSGNTIYF.

The V and J genes are TRBV28 and TRBJ1-3, with TRBD1 identical over 8 bases. This CDR3 is 15 amino acids long. V was clipped by 5 bases and J by 2 bases; unmatched bases: 5. Germline lookup yields CDR1 MDHEN and CDR2 SYDVKM. DNA of the CDR3: TGTGCCAGCAGTCTCGAGGACAGGGCTGGAAACACCATATATTTT. Translation gives CASSLEDRAGNTIYF.

The chain combines TRBV2 with TRBJ2-7, with TRBD1 as a possible D gene (7 bases). Germline V lookup: CDR1 SNHLY, CDR2 FYNNEI. V lost 6 bases, J lost 5 bases, and 23 bases lay in between. CDR3 length: 16 amino acids. CDR3 coding DNA: TGTGCCAGCAGACCCGGGACAGCGAATGGAGGGGACGAGCAGTACTTC. Protein sequence: CASRPGTANGGDEQYF.

V gene TRBV6-5 combines with J gene TRBJ2-7, with 9 bases that match TRBD1. The V gene end was trimmed by 10 bases and the J gene end by 4 bases; junction bases not matched to a gene: 5. The V gene's germline CDR1 is MNHEY and CDR2 SVGAGI. This CDR3 spans 12 amino acids. In nucleotides, the CDR3 is TGTGCCATGGGACAGGGTAGTTACGAGCAGTACTTC. Translation gives CAMGQGSYEQYF.

The chain couples TRBV28 to TRBJ2-5, with D tentatively TRBD2 (6 bases). CDR1 is MDHEN and CDR2 is SYDVKM in the germline V gene. There are 14 residues in the CDR3. With 7 bases removed from V and 4 bases from J, the gap between germline ends came to 16 bases. As DNA, the CDR3 is TGTGCCAGCACCCCTGGGGGGAGAGCAGAGACCCAGTACTTC. Amino acid sequence: CASTPGGRAETQYF.

This clone appeared a few times. The V and J genes are TRBV4-1 and TRBJ1-1; D is perhaps TRBD1 (6 bases). The V gene's germline CDR1 is MGHRA and CDR2 YSYEKL. V lost 3 bases and J 0 bases, leaving 11 bases between the germline ends. This CDR3 region has 15 residues. CDR3 in amino acids: CASSHPQGMNTEAFF. The CDR3 DNA reads as TGCGCCAGCAGCCACCCACAGGGAATGAACACTGAAGCTTTCTTT.

This clone occurred a few times. This chain links TRBV5-1 with TRBJ1-1, with 8 bases aligning to TRBD1. The CDR3 contains 14 residues. The V segment lost 4 bases and the J segment 5 bases; nucleotides outside the gene matches: 7. CDR1 is SGHRS, CDR2 YFSETQ, per germline. This CDR3 reads CASSPLTGETEAFF. The CDR3 DNA follows: TGCGCCAGCAGCCCCTTGACAGGGGAAACTGAAGCTTTCTTT. The variable domain in full, with the rest retrieved from reference TRBV5-1 and TRBJ1-1, is KAGVTQTPRYLIKTRGQQVTLSCSPISGHRSVSWYQQTPGQGLQFLFEYFSETQRNKGNFPGRFSGRQFSNSRSEMNVSTLELGDSALYLCASSPLTGETEAFFGQGTRLTVV.

The chain has TRBV5-4 and TRBJ2-5; TRBD1 matches at 7 bases. J gave up 2 bases and V 4 bases, and 14 bases lay outside the gene matches. Germline V gene lookup returns CDR1 SGHNT and CDR2 YYREEE (reference sequence). The CDR3 is made up of 17 amino acids. CDR3 coding DNA: TGTGCCAGCAGCCCAGCATACGGACAGGTTGGGCAAGAGACCCAGTACTTC. Its translation is CASSPAYGQVGQETQYF.